This record looks at one TCR beta chain sequence and its context. The antigen is not known. Per germline, CDR1 PRHDT and CDR2 FYEKMQ (reference sequence). After removal of 5 bases from V and 4 bases from J, the junction contained 5 bases not matched to a gene. The CDR3 loop spans 13 amino acids. This sample stems from a study of T cell repertoires and HLA-DP antigens. Points from the study as a whole: No separate analysis of naive versus memory CD4+ cells was done.

Using immunoSEQ multiplex PCR, the repertoire was profiled, and TCRdb retains in-frame clones only, with some absent. The sample consists of about 89,000 clones, around nine tenths of them appearing once. The chain combines TRBV13 with TRBJ2-7, with 7 bases identical to TRBD2. This TCR came from a man aged 50 to 59 in good health and CMV-seronegative. Sequencing was performed on CD4+ T cells from PBMCs. In DNA, the CDR3 is TGTGCCAGCAGCCCGGGCGGGGGTTACGAGCAGTACTTC. It codes for CASSPGGGYEQYF.